One sample yielded the 17 T cell receptor beta chains listed below, sequenced in a study of T cells in pancreatic ductal adenocarcinoma. Some clones are missing from TCRdb's copy, which holds only in-frame ones; the method was immunoSEQ multiplex PCR. This table holds about 5,400 clones, under 75% found once. The selected patients with pancreatic ductal adenocarcinoma had surgery but no neoadjuvant therapy. Sequencing input: pancreatic tumor tissue. These receptors were collected from a human donor with pancreatic ductal adenocarcinoma.

J is TRBJ2-2 and V is TRBV4-3; 12 bases line up with TRBD2. V dropped 1 base and J dropped 6; count of bases not matched to a gene: 6. The germline gives CDR1 LGHNA, CDR2 YSLEER. This CDR3 has 17 residues. The CDR3 DNA reads as TGCGCCAGCAGCCAAGGGACTAGCGGGGTCTCTGCCGGGGAGCTGTTTTTT. Translated: CASSQGTSGVSAGELFF.

The chain links TRBV5-4 to TRBJ2-5; 11 bases are a match to TRBD2. The CDR3 loop spans 16 amino acids. Germline CDR1 reads SGHNT; CDR2 reads YYREEE (reference sequence). V lost 5 bases and J lost 5; bases outside the gene matches: 11. CDR3 DNA: TGTGCCAGCAGGAGCTTGACTAGCGGGGATCTGGAGACCCAGTACTTC. Translating gives CASRSLTSGDLETQYF.

This chain joins TRBV11-2 and TRBJ2-1; the D gene is possibly TRBD2 (6 bases). In germline, CDR1 is SGHAT, CDR2 FQNNGV. The V gene lost 3 bases and the J gene lost 4 bases, with 13 bases spanning the gap. This CDR3 region has 15 residues. CDR3 sequence (DNA): TGTGCCAGCAGCTTGGAGGGAAACACTTACAATGAGCAGTTCTTC. Amino acids: CASSLEGNTYNEQFF.

The genes are TRBV7-6 and TRBJ2-5; 9 nucleotides line up with TRBD2. Losses at the gene ends were 4 bases for V and 7 bases for J; bases not matched to a gene: 7. CDR3 length: 14 residues. Per the germline V gene, CDR1 is SGHVS and CDR2 is FNYEAQ. The CDR3 sequence is CASSSGLASGTQYF. The CDR3 DNA follows: TGTGCCAGCAGCTCTGGACTAGCGAGTGGGACCCAGTACTTC.

V is TRBV11-2 and J is TRBJ2-7; 8 nucleotides align to TRBD2. The germline V gene encodes CDR1 SGHAT and CDR2 FQNNGV. The length of the CDR3 is 15 residues. Unmatched junction bases numbered 8, after V lost 5 bases and J lost 2 bases. The CDR3 spells CASSPGGAPTYEQYF. CDR3 in DNA: TGTGCCAGCAGCCCGGGGGGGGCGCCTACCTACGAGCAGTACTTC.

J is TRBJ1-6 and V is TRBV2; 8 positions agree with TRBD1. V shed 3 bases and J 6 bases; nucleotides not matched to a gene: 4. The germline gives CDR1 SNHLY, CDR2 FYNNEI. This CDR3 is built from 15 residues. CDR3 protein: CASSDQGAANSPLHF. The CDR3 nucleotides are TGTGCCAGCAGTGACCAGGGGGCGGCTAATTCACCCCTCCACTTT.

This sequence joins TRBV5-1 and TRBJ2-2, with TRBD1 as a possible D gene (5 bases). The germline gives CDR1 SGHRS, CDR2 YFSETQ. The CDR3 is made up of 16 amino acids. V was pared by 4 bases and J by 2 bases, with 15 bases between. The CDR3 DNA reads TGCGCCAGCAGCCTCCAGGGTATCAAAAACACCGGGGAGCTGTTTTTT. Protein: CASSLQGIKNTGELFF.

The chain joins TRBV28 to TRBJ2-7; 9 bases are shared with TRBD1. This CDR3 is built from 13 residues. Germline V gives CDR1 MDHEN, CDR2 SYDVKM. V was clipped by 5 bases and J by 4 bases; unmatched bases: 3. The CDR3 region is CASSRTGAYEQYF. CDR3 DNA: TGTGCCAGCAGTCGGACAGGGGCGTACGAGCAGTACTTC.

In its sample, this clone was seen once. The chain is built from TRBV2 and TRBJ2-5; 7 bases align to TRBD2. Trimming cost V 6 bases and J 6 bases; bases outside gene matches: 10. The germline gives CDR1 SNHLY, CDR2 FYNNEI. The CDR3 is 14 residues long. The CDR3 nucleotides read TGTGCCAGCAGGGGAACTAGCGTCTTGCAGACCCAGTACTTC. It translates to CASRGTSVLQTQYF.

The chain recombines TRBV5-6 with TRBJ1-1, with TRBD1 matching 7 bases. The germline V gene encodes CDR1 SGHDT and CDR2 YYEEEE. With V trimmed by 4 bases and J by 5 bases, 11 bases remained unmatched. The CDR3 is 15 residues long. DNA of the CDR3: TGTGCCAGCAGCCCACAAAGGGGGCTGGGGACTGAAGCTTTCTTT. Encoded protein: CASSPQRGLGTEAFF.

The chain recombines TRBV5-1 with TRBJ1-5; 8 bases match TRBD1. The CDR3 contains 14 residues. V lost 5 bases and J lost 4; bases outside the gene matches: 5. CDR1 is SGHRS and CDR2 is YFSETQ in the germline V gene. In DNA form, the CDR3 reads TGCGCCAGCAGGGAGGGGACAGGTAATCAGCCCCAGCATTTT. It encodes CASREGTGNQPQHF. Using reference TRBV5-1 and TRBJ1-5 for the parts outside the CDR3, the full variable domain is KAGVTQTPRYLIKTRGQQVTLSCSPISGHRSVSWYQQTPGQGLQFLFEYFSETQRNKGNFPGRFSGRQFSNSRSEMNVSTLELGDSALYLCASREGTGNQPQHFGDGTRLSIL.

V and J are TRBV5-1 and TRBJ2-3; D is perhaps TRBD1 (6 bases). From germline, CDR1 is SGHRS and CDR2 YFSETQ. CDR3 length: 17 amino acids. V dropped 1 base and J dropped 0 bases, with 15 bases sitting between them. DNA of the CDR3: TGCGCCAGCAGCTTGTCGTCGGCCGACAGGAGCACAGATACGCAGTATTTT. The encoded protein is CASSLSSADRSTDTQYF.

J is TRBJ2-1 and V is TRBV28; D possibly corresponds to TRBD2 (7 bases). The CDR3 sequence is 13 residues long. CDR1 MDHEN and CDR2 SYDVKM come from the germline V gene. The V end lost 10 bases, the J end lost 3 bases, and 13 bases lay between the germline ends. The CDR3 DNA follows: TGTGCCACCGGGGGGCGGAGCTACAATGAGCAGTTCTTC. Translating gives CATGGRSYNEQFF.

By share, this clone ranks as medium-sized. CDR3 protein: CATAAFEDQPQHF. CDR3 DNA sequence: TGTGCCACCGCCGCCTTCGAGGATCAGCCCCAGCATTTT. V is TRBV10-3 and J is TRBJ1-5, with D hard to call. From germline, CDR1 is ENHRY and CDR2 SYGVKD. V dropped 10 bases and J dropped 5 bases, with 15 bases sitting between them. The CDR3 length is 13 residues.

This chain connects TRBV27 to TRBJ1-3; D call uncertain. CDR3 length: 16 amino acids. Germline values: CDR1 MNHEY, CDR2 SMNVEV (reference sequence). Trimming took off 5 bases at V and 1 base at J, with 15 bases between the two ends. The CDR3 sequence is CASSRSGKESGNTIYF. The CDR3 DNA follows: TGTGCCAGCAGTCGCTCCGGAAAGGAGTCTGGAAACACCATATATTTT.

The rearrangement joins TRBV7-9 to TRBJ2-3, with 16 bases that match TRBD2. V was clipped by 5 bases and J by 1 base; unmatched bases: 9. Germline V gene sequence: CDR1 SEHNR, CDR2 FQNEAQ (reference sequence). This CDR3 is built from 19 residues. The CDR3 bases are TGTGCCAGCAGCCTACGAGGGACTAGCGGGGGGGCCGGCACAGATACGCAGTATTTT. This encodes CASSLRGTSGGAGTDTQYF.

This clone was seen a few times. This rearrangement joins TRBV19 to TRBJ1-2; D not certain. CDR1 and CDR2 from the germline V gene are LNHDA and SQIVND (reference sequence). The CDR3 contains 14 residues. V was trimmed by 1 base and J by 4 bases, leaving 10 bases between them. This CDR3 reads CASSIARETYGYTF. CDR3 sequence (DNA): TGTGCCAGTAGTATAGCAAGGGAGACCTATGGCTACACCTTC.